Below, one T cell receptor beta chain is given with its context. What it recognizes is unknown. The second PCR ran about 6 to 12 cycles with a sample-barcoded 5' primer and J-beta primers. No fewer than 3 million CDR3-containing paired-end reads came from each sample. From the 5' RACE reads, TCRdb called clonotypes with MiXCR, one entry per CDR3 protein. The table has roughly 800,000 distinct CDR3 sequences, 58% seen once. The CDR3 sequence is 15 residues long. J was trimmed by 0 bases and V by 7 bases; bases with no gene match: 4. The germline gives CDR1 DFQATT, CDR2 SNEGSKA (reference sequence). The data derive from a study of blood T cells in healthy people across ages. Findings and limits, study-wide: Diversity figures based on one million T cells were deemed too low.

The sample taken for sequencing was blood. The receptor's source is a man aged 30 to 45 in good health. The chain is built from TRBV20-1 and TRBJ1-6; 9 bases line up with TRBD1. CDR3 DNA: TGCAGTGTTCGACAGGGGGTCTCCTATAATTCACCCCTCCACTTT. It encodes CSVRQGVSYNSPLHF.